The rows below give T cell receptor beta chains drawn from one sample of a study of cytomegalovirus exposure and HLA in healthy donors. Using immunoSEQ multiplex PCR, the repertoire was profiled, and TCRdb retains in-frame clones only, with some absent. The sample shows 150,000 to 200,000 clones, 75% to 90% of them seen only once. The sequencing sample was made of PBMCs. Receptors originate from a boy between 2 and 10 years old in good health and CMV-seronegative. Each CDR3 is given with its conserved first and last residue. A D gene is named only where the DNA matches it firmly. Clone size, where shown, is once, few, many, or a class for clones that have expanded.

TRBV18	.	.	TRBJ2-2	14	TGTGCCAGCTCACCAGAGGGATTCGCCGGGGAGCTGTTTTTT	CASSPEGFAGELFF
TRBV2	once	TRBD2	TRBJ2-3	16	TGTGCCAGCAGTGAAGCGTATGGCGGGGGGACAGATACGCAGTATTTT	CASSEAYGGGTDTQYF
TRBV19	once	.	TRBJ1-4	14	TGTGCCAGTAGTCTAAGGGGCTTGGATGAAAAACTGTTTTTT	CASSLRGLDEKLFF
TRBV5-1	once	.	TRBJ1-5	13	TGCGCCAGCAGCTGGGGGCCAAATCAGCCCCAGCATTTT	CASSWGPNQPQHF
TRBV6-9	.	TRBD2	TRBJ2-7	18	TGTGCCATAAAGCAACTTAGCGGGAGCCCCCTCGGAGTGGGCGAGCAGTACTTC	CAIKQLSGSPLGVGEQYF
TRBV5-1	.	.	TRBJ2-4	13	TGCGCCAGCGGGGACTCGCTTGGGGGTGAAAAATACTTC	CASGDSLGGEKYF
TRBV6-6	.	.	TRBJ2-2	16	TGTGCCAGCAGTTACTCCCCTCCGGTCGGGGCCGGGGAGCTGTTTTTT	CASSYSPPVGAGELFF
TRBV21-1	.	.	TRBJ1-2	17	TGTGCCAGCAGCAAAGGTATAGGGACAGGGTCCCTACGTGGCTACACCTTC	CASSKGIGTGSLRGYTF
TRBV6-6	.	.	TRBJ2-2	15	TGTGCCAGCAGTTACCTACTCCCGCCGGGCGGGGAGCTGTTTTTT	CASSYLLPPGGELFF
TRBV7-2	once	.	TRBJ2-2	16	TGTGCCAGCAGCTTAGGCTCAGGGTTATATACCGGGGAGCTGTTTTTT	CASSLGSGLYTGELFF
TRBV7-2	.	.	TRBJ1-5	14	TGTGCCAGCAGCTTAGGACAGACCAATCAGCCCCAGCATTTT	CASSLGQTNQPQHF
TRBV5-6	.	TRBD1	TRBJ2-2	15	TGTGCCAGCAGCCAGGGGGCGCGGTTACCCGGGGAGCTGTTTTTT	CASSQGARLPGELFF
TRBV2	.	.	TRBJ1-3	16	TGTGCCAGCAGTGTCACAGGTGTACTTCTTGGAAACACCATATATTTT	CASSVTGVLLGNTIYF
TRBV11-3	.	TRBD2	TRBJ2-3	14	TGTGCCAGCAGCTTAGGAGCGGGAGCAGATACGCAGTATTTT	CASSLGAGADTQYF
TRBV7-9	.	.	TRBJ1-6	17	TGTGCCAGCAGCTTAGTCGTGGCGACTGTATATAATTCACCCCTCCACTTT	CASSLVVATVYNSPLHF
TRBV7-9	.	.	TRBJ1-3	12	TGTGCCAGCAGCTCGAATCGAAGACAGTTATATTTT	CASSSNRRQLYF
TRBV18	.	.	TRBJ1-1	14	TGTGCCAGCTCACAGTTACAGGAGAACACTGAAGCTTTCTTT	CASSQLQENTEAFF
TRBV27	few	.	TRBJ1-1	15	TGTGCCAGCAGTCCACAGGGTGGGGCGAACACTGAAGCTTTCTTT	CASSPQGGANTEAFF
TRBV5-1	.	TRBD1	TRBJ1-2	14	TGCGCCAGCAGCCTGGACAGGGGGCTCGGCGGCTACACCTTC	CASSLDRGLGGYTF
TRBV19	few	TRBD1	TRBJ1-1	15	TGTGCCAGTAGTATTTTGGGACAGGGCGGTACTGAAGCTTTCTTT	CASSILGQGGTEAFF
TRBV30	.	TRBD1	TRBJ1-1	15	TGTGCCTGGAGGGTGCATAACAGGGGATACACTGAAGCTTTCTTT	CAWRVHNRGYTEAFF
TRBV5-1	.	TRBD1	TRBJ1-1	15	TGCGCCAGCAGCCCACAGGGGCAAATGAACACTGAAGCTTTCTTT	CASSPQGQMNTEAFF
TRBV2	.	TRBD1	TRBJ1-2	15	TGTGCCAGCAGTTACGGACAGGGGGCTCACTATGGCTACACCTTC	CASSYGQGAHYGYTF
TRBV20-1	.	TRBD2	TRBJ2-7	11	TGCAGTGCTAGTAGCGGGATAGGGCAGTACTTC	CSASSGIGQYF
TRBV4-2	.	TRBD2	TRBJ2-1	13	TGTGCCAGCAGCCCCGCGGGGGGCGATGAGCAGTTCTTC	CASSPAGGDEQFF
TRBV5-1	.	.	TRBJ1-2	15	TGCGCCAGCACCCCATTGACTGGGGGGTTCTATGGCTACACCTTC	CASTPLTGGFYGYTF
TRBV2	.	.	TRBJ1-1	14	TGTGCCAGCAGTCTGGGACTGCAGAACACTGAAGCTTTCTTT	CASSLGLQNTEAFF
TRBV1	few	.	TRBJ2-7	17	TGCACCAGCAGCCAACTCTTTAGCGGGATGGGTCCCTTCGAGCAGTACTTC	CTSSQLFSGMGPFEQYF